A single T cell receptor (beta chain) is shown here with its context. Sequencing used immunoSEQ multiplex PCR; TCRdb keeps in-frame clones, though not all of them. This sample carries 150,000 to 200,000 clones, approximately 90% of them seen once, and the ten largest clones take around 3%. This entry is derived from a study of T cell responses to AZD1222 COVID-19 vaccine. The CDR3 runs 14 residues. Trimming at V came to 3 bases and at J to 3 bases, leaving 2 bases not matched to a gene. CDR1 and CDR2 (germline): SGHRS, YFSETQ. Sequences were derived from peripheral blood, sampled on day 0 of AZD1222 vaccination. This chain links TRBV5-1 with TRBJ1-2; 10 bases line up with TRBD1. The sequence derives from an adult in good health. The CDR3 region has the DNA TGCGCCAGCAGCTACGGGACAGGGGACTATGGCTACACCTTC. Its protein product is CASSYGTGDYGYTF.